The clone carrying this T cell receptor (beta chain) was counted only a few times. The antigen remains undetermined. Germline and junction disagree at one end, which may indicate a read error. A sample-barcoded 5' primer and a J-beta primer mix were used in a second PCR of roughly 7 to 12 cycles. Every cDNA molecule bore a tag from a template-switch adaptor containing 12 random nucleotides. Each CDR3 protein is one row after TCRdb ran MiXCR on the 5' RACE reads. In the table there are approximately 810,000 distinct CDR3 sequences, more than 25% of which are singletons. This entry belongs to a study of blood T cells in healthy people across ages. Study observations and caveats: Total diversity from one million sequenced T cells was likely underestimated. Unsorted PBMC material precluded a definitive naive versus antigen-experienced comparison. In long-lived donors, naive CD4+ cell counts and diversity exceeded those of aged donors.

The CDR3 runs 13 residues. This rearrangement joins TRBV12-3 or TRBV12-4 to TRBJ1-2; D is perhaps TRBD1 (5 bases). The specimen was blood. The receptor was isolated from a woman of 80 years or more in good health. CDR3 nucleotide sequence: TGTGCCGGCAGTTCCCCAGGGAAATATGGCTACACCTTC. Its translation: CAGSSPGKYGYTF.